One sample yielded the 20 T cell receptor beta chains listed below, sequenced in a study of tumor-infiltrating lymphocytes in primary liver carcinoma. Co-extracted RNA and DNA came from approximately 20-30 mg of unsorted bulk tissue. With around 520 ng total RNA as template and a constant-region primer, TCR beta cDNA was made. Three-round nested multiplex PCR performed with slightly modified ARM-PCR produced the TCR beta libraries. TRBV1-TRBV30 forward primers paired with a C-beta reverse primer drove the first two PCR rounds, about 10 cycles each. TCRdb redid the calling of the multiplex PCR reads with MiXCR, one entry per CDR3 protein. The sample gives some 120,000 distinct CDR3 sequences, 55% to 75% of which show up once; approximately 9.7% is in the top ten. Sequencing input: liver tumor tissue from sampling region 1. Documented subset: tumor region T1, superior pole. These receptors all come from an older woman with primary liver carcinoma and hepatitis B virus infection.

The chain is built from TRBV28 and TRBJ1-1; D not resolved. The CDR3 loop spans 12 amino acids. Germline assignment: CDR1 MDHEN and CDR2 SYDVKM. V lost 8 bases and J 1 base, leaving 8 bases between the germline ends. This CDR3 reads CASHRWNTEAFF. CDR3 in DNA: TGTGCCAGCCACCGATGGAACACTGAAGCTTTCTTT.

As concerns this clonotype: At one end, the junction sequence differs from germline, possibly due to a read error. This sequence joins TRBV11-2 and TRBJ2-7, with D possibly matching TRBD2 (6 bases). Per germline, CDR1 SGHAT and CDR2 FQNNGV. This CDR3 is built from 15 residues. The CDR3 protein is CASSPRTSTSYERYF. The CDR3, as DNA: TGCGCCAGCAGCCCACGGACGTCAACTAGCTACGAGCGGTACTTC.

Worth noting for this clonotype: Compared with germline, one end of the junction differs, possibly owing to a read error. CDR3 in amino acids: CASSLTGDVNHGYTF. The CDR3 region has the DNA TGTGCCAGCAGCTTGACAGGGGACGTTAACCATGGTTACACCTTC. J is TRBJ1-2 and V is TRBV5-5; 7 bases are shared with TRBD1. This CDR3 comprises 15 residues. In germline, CDR1 is SGHKS, CDR2 YYEKEE (reference sequence).

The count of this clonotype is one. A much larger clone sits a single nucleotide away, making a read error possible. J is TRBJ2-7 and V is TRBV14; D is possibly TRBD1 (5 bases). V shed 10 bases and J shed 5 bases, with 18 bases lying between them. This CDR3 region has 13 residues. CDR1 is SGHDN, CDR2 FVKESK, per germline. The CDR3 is CANSPGKMHEQYF. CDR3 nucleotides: TGTGCCAACAGTCCAGGGAAAATGCACGAGCAGTACTTC.

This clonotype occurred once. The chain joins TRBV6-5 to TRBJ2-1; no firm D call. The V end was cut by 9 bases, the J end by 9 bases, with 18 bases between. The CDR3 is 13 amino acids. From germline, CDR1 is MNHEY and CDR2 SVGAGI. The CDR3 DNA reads TGTGCCAGGAGCCACGGAGTAGACGGTGAGCAGTTCTTC. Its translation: CARSHGVDGEQFF.

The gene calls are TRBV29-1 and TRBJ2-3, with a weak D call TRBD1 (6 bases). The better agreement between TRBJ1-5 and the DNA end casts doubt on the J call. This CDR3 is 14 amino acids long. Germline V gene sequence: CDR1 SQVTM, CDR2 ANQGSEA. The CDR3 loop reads CSAGFGQRTVTQHF. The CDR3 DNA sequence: TGCAGCGCAGGGTTCGGACAGCGCACAGTTACGCAGCATTTT.

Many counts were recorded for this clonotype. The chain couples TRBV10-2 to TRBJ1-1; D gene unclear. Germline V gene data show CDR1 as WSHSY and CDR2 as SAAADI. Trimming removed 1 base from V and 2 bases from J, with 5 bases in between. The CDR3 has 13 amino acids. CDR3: CASSEFLNTEAFF. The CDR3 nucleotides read TGCGCCAGCAGTGAGTTTCTAAACACTGAAGCTTTCTTT.

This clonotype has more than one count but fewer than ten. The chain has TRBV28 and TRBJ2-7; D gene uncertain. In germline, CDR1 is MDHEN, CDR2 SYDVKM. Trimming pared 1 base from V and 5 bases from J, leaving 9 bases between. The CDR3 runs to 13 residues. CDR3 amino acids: CASSLSPQDEQYF. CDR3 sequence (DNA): TGTGCCAGCAGTTTATCCCCTCAGGACGAGCAGTACTTC.

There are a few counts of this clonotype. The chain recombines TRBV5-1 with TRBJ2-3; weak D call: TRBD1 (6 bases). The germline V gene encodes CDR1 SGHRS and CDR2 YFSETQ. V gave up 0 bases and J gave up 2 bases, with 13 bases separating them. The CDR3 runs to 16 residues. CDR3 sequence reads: CASSLAGTRTTDTQYF. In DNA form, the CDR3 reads TGCGCCAGCAGCTTGGCTGGGACACGAACCACAGATACGCAGTATTTT.

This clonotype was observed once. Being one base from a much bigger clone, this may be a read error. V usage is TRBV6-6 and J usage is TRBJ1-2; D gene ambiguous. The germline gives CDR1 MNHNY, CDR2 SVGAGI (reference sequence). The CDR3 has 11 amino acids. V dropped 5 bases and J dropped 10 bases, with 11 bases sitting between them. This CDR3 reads CASSPVGDYTF. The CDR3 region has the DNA TGTGCCAGCAGTCCCGTTGGCGACTACACCTTC.

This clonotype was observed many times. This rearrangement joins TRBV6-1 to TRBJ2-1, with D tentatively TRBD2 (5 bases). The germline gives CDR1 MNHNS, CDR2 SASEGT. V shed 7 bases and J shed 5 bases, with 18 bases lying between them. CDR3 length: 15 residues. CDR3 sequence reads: CASIRHYLGNNEQFF. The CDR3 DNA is TGTGCCAGCATCCGACATTACCTCGGGAACAATGAGCAGTTCTTC.

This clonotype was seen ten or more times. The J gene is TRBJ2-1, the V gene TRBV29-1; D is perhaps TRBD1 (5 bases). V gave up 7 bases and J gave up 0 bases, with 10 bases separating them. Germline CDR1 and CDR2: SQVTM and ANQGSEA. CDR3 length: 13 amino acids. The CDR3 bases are TGCAGCGGCGACAGCGACTCCTACAATGAGCAGTTCTTC. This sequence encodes CSGDSDSYNEQFF.

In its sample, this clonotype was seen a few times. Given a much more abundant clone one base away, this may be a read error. The chain's CDR3 is CGSSLVLGTNTEAFF. The CDR3 coding sequence is TGTGGCAGCAGTTTAGTTCTTGGGACCAACACTGAAGCTTTCTTT. The chain uses TRBV12-3 or TRBV12-4 and TRBJ1-1, with D maybe TRBD1 (5 bases). The CDR3 contains 15 residues.

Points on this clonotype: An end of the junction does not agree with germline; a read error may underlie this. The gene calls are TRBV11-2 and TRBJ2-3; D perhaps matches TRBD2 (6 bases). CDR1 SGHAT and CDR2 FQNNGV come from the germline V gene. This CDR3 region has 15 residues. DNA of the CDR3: TGTGCCAGCAGCTCGGGACTCGTGGGACCAGATATGCAGTATTTT. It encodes CASSSGLVGPDMQYF.

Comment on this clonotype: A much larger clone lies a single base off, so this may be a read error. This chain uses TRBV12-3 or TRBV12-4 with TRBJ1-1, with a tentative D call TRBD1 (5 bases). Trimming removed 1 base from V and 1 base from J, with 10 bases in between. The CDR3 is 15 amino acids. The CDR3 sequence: CASSLGRQGNTEAFF. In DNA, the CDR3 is TGTGCCAGCAGTTTAGGCAGGCAGGGGAACACTGAAGCTTTCTTT.

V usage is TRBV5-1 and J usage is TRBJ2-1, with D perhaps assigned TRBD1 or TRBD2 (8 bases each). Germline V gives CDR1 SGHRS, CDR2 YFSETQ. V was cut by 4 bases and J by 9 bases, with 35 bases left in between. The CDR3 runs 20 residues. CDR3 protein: CASSPLVDRAGTSRQCEQFF. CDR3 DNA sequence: TGCGCCAGCAGCCCCCTGGTGGACAGGGCAGGGACTAGTAGGCAGTGTGAGCAGTTCTTC.

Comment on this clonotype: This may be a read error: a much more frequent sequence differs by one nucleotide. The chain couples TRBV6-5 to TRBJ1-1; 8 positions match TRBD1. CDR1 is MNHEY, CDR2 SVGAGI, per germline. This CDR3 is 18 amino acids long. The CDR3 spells CASSPIRTGWDLGTKAFF. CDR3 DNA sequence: TGTGCCAGCAGTCCTATCCGGACAGGGTGGGATCTGGGCACTAAAGCTTTCTTT.

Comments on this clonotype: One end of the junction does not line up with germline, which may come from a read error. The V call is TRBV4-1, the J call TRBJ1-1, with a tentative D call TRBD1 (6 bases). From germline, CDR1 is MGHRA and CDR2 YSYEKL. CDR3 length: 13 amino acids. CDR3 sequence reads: CASSQGAGTVAFF. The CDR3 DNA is TGCGCCAGCAGCCAGGGGGCAGGCACTGTAGCTTTCTTT.

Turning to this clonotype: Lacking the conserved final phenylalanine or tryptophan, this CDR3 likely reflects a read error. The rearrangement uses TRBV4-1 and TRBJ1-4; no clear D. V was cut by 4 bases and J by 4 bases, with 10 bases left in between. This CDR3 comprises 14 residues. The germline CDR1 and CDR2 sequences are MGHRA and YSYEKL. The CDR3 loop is CASSPPTFNEKLFS. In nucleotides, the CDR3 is TGCGCCAGCAGCCCCCCGACATTTAATGAAAAACTGTTTTCT.

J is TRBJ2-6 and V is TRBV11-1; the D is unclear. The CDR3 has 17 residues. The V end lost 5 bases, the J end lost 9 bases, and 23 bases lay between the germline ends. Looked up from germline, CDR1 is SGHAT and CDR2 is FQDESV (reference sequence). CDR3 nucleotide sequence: TGTGCCAGCAGCGCCCTCGGGTTCAGCTCTAGGGTCAACGTCCTGACTTTC. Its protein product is CASSALGFSSRVNVLTF.